This T cell receptor beta chain was documented in a study of T cells expressing NK-cell markers. About the study: CD3+CD56+NKG2C+, CD3+CD56+NKG2C- and CD3+CD56-NKG2C+ T cells, once sorted, supplied the TCR beta repertoires. The sequencing cohort of eight donors included seven HCMV-seropositive individuals and one seronegative individual.

TCRdb reprocessed the 5' RACE reads, keeping one entry per CDR3 protein, no DNA. The sample spans roughly 380,000 distinct CDR3 sequences; the ten largest clones claim over 4%. As for this clonotype: Its cognate antigen is unknown.

The study, taken as a whole, reports: Where a few donors were concerned, these clonotypes also led the CD3+CD56-NKG2C+ fraction.

The CDR3 loop spans 13 amino acids. CDR1 and CDR2 from the germline V gene are LGHNA and YNFKEQ. Sequencing was performed on blood T cells: a sorted CD56 or NKG2C T cell subset, CD4+ or CD8+ T cells, or bulk PBMC T cells (not recorded which). This rearrangement joins TRBV4-2 to TRBJ2-7; checking the TCRdb D call of TRBD1 is not possible without DNA. This receptor was identified in a man aged 18 to 69 in good health. The CDR3 region is CASSQDADRRQYF.